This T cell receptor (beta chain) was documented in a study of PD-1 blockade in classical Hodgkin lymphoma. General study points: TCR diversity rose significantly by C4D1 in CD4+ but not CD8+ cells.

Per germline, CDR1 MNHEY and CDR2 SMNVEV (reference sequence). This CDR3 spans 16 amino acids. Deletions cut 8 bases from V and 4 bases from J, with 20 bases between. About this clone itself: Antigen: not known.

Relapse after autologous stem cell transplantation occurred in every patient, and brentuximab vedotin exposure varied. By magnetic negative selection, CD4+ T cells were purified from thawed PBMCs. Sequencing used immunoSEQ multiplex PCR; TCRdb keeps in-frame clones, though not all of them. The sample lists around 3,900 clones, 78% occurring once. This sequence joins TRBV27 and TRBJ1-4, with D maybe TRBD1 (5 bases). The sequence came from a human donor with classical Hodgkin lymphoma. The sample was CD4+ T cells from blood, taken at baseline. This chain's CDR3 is CASQRDGRVFNEKLFF. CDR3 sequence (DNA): TGTGCCAGCCAACGGGACGGGAGGGTATTTAATGAAAAACTGTTTTTT.